This paragraph covers one T cell receptor (beta chain) sequence. This sample is part of a study of blood T cell repertoires in COVID-19. The protocol was immunoSEQ multiplex PCR, while the TCRdb copy is restricted to in-frame clones and leaves out a portion. The table records approximately 160,000 clones, roughly 83% of them present only once. The CDR3 loop spans 11 amino acids. Trimming cost V 8 bases and J 3 bases, with 4 bases left between them. Germline V gene lookup returns CDR1 KGHDR and CDR2 SFDVKD. The rearrangement uses TRBV24-1 and TRBJ1-5; D is uncertain. The sample consisted of peripheral blood. The TCR comes from a man aged 18 to 30 with active or convalescent COVID-19. The CDR3 DNA reads TGTGCCACCAATAACAATCAGCCCCAGCATTTT. Its translation: CATNNNQPQHF.